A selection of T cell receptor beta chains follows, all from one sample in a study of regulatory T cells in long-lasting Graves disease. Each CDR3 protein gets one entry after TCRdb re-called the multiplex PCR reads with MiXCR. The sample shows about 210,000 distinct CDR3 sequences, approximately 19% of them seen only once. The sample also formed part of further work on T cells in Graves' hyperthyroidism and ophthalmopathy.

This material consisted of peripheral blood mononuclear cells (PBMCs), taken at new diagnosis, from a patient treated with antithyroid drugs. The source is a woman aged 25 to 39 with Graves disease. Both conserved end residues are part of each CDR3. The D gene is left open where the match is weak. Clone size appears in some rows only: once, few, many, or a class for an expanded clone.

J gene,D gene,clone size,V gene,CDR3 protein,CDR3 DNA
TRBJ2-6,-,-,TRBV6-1,CASSAGAGGANVLTF,TGTGCCAGCAGTGCTGGGGCGGGGGGGGCCAACGTCCTGACTTTC
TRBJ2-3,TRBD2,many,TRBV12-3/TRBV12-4,CASSQLATDTQYF,TGTGCCAGCAGTCAACTAGCGACAGATACGCAGTATTTT
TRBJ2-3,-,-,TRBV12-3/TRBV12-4,CASSFGHGTDTQYF,TGTGCCAGCAGTTTCGGGCACGGCACAGATACGCAGTATTTT
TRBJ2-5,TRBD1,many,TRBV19,CASSPRDRGGKTQYF,TGTGCCAGTAGCCCTCGGGACAGGGGAGGAAAGACCCAGTACTTC
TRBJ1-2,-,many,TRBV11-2,CALRDGNYGYTF,TGTGCCCTGAGGGACGGGAACTATGGCTACACCTTC
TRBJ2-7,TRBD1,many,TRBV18,CASSRAPGTGGDEQYF,TGTGCCAGCTCACGCGCCCCCGGGACAGGGGGCGACGAGCAGTACTTC
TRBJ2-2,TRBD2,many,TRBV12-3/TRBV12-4,CASSWGGGNHTGELFF,TGTGCCAGCAGTTGGGGCGGGGGGAATCACACCGGGGAGCTGTTTTTT
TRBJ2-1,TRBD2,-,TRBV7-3,CASSPPTSGGAAAYNEQFF,TGTGCCAGCAGCCCCCCGACTAGCGGGGGGGCCGCAGCCTACAATGAGCAGTTCTTC
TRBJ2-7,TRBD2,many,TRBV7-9,CASSVAGTSGAYEQYF,TGTGCCAGCAGCGTGGCCGGGACTAGCGGGGCCTACGAGCAGTACTTC
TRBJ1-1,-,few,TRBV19,CASSPRKTGLNTEAFF,TGTGCCAGTAGTCCACGGAAAACAGGCCTGAACACTGAAGCTTTCTTT
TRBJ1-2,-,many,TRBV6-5,CASSYLQGDGYTF,TGTGCCAGCAGTTACCTCCAGGGCGATGGCTACACCTTC
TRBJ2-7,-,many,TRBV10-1,CASSRGPRTHEQYF,TGCGCCAGCTCCCGGGGGCCCCGGACCCACGAGCAGTACTTC
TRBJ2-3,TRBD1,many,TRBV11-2,CASSQLSVRTGFTDTQYF,TGCGCCAGCAGCCAGCTGTCCGTCAGGACAGGGTTCACAGATACGCAGTATTTT
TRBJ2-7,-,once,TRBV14,CASGSRGAGAYEQYF,TGTGCCAGCGGCTCCCGGGGGGCAGGAGCCTACGAGCAGTACTTC
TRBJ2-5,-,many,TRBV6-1,CASSEANPGAQETQYF,TGTGCCAGCAGTGAAGCTAATCCAGGGGCCCAAGAGACCCAGTACTTC
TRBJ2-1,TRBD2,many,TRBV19,CASSGASGRQNEQFF,TGTGCCAGTAGTGGGGCTAGCGGGCGACAGAATGAGCAGTTCTTC
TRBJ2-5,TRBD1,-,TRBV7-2,CASSFSGTGASGETQYF,TGTGCCAGCAGCTTCTCCGGGACAGGGGCCTCCGGGGAGACCCAGTACTTC
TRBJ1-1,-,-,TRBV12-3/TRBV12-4,CASSPTGSKTLNTEAFF,TGTGCCAGCAGTCCTACAGGATCCAAAACCTTGAACACTGAAGCTTTCTTT
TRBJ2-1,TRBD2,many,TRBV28,CASSLLTSGGAHYNEQFF,TGTGCCAGCAGTCTCCTGACTAGCGGGGGGGCCCACTACAATGAGCAGTTCTTC
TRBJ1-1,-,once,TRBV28,CASRLDLDTEAFF,TGTGCCAGCAGGCTGGACCTGGACACTGAAGCTTTCTTT
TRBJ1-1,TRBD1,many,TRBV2,CASRYRGQNTEAFF,TGTGCCAGCAGATACAGGGGGCAAAACACTGAAGCTTTCTTT
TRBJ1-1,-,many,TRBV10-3,CAISGTEMNTEAFF,TGTGCCATCAGTGGGACAGAGATGAACACTGAAGCTTTCTTT